Below, 11 T cell receptor beta chains from the same sample are listed, as sequenced in a study of blood T cell repertoires in COVID-19. Produced via immunoSEQ multiplex PCR; TCRdb's table is partial and in-frame only. The profile shows around 100,000 clones, 87% of them singletons. The sequencing sample was made of peripheral blood. Receptors were obtained from a human donor in a cohort sampled during active COVID-19.

The chain joins TRBV6-5 to TRBJ1-1; 9 bases align to TRBD1. Germline V gene sequence: CDR1 MNHEY, CDR2 SVGAGI. The length of the CDR3 is 14 residues. J lost 1 base, V lost 5 bases, and 2 bases had no gene match. For the CDR3, the DNA is TGTGCCAGCAGTAGGGGACAGGGGAACACTGAAGCTTTCTTT. Its translation is CASSRGQGNTEAFF.

This clone has a single count. This chain joins TRBV19 and TRBJ2-3; possible D gene TRBD1, 6 bases. There are 15 residues in the CDR3. In germline, CDR1 is LNHDA, CDR2 SQIVND (reference sequence). V shed 3 bases and J shed 2 bases, with 12 bases lying between them. The CDR3 nucleotides read TGTGCCAGTAGTATCCAACAGGGATACACAGATACGCAGTATTTT. Its translation: CASSIQQGYTDTQYF.

This clone has just a few counts. This chain uses TRBV18 with TRBJ2-3; 7 bases are shared with TRBD2. The CDR3 runs 13 residues. The ends lost 5 bases at V and 7 bases at J; junction bases unmatched: 6. Germline assignment: CDR1 KGHSH and CDR2 LQKENI. DNA of the CDR3: TGTGCCAGCTCATCGGCACTAGCGAATACGCAGTATTTT. Amino acids: CASSSALANTQYF.

V and J are TRBV25-1 and TRBJ1-2, with TRBD1 matching over 8 bases. This CDR3 is built from 15 residues. Trimming took 5 bases from V and 8 from J; bases not matched to a gene: 13. Germline CDR1 MGHDK, CDR2 SYGVNS. In DNA, the CDR3 is TGTGCCAGCAGTAGTTGGACAGGGTCGGTGCGAGGCTACACCTTC. Translation gives CASSSWTGSVRGYTF.

The V gene is TRBV5-1, the J gene TRBJ1-1; the D gene is possibly TRBD1 (6 bases). The V gene lost 4 bases and the J gene lost 0 bases, with 10 bases spanning the gap. The CDR3 extends over 14 amino acids. Germline CDR1 and CDR2: SGHRS and YFSETQ. CDR3 sequence (DNA): TGCGCCAGCAGCCACGGACAGATGAACACTGAAGCTTTCTTT. It codes for CASSHGQMNTEAFF.

The chain carries TRBV28 and TRBJ1-4; TRBD1 matches 9 bases. Looked up from germline, CDR1 is MDHEN and CDR2 is SYDVKM. After removal of 5 bases from V and 7 bases from J, the junction contained 8 bases not matched to a gene. CDR3 length equals 15 residues. CDR3 sequence reads: CASSPPTTGGEKLFF. The CDR3 DNA reads TGTGCCAGCAGTCCACCTACGACAGGGGGTGAAAAACTGTTTTTT. Supplemented by reference TRBV28 and TRBJ1-4, the full variable domain reads DVKVTQSSRYLVKRTGEKVFLECVQDMDHENMFWYRQDPGLGLRLIYFSYDVKMKEKGDIPEGYSVSREKKERFSLILESASTNQTSMYLCASSPPTTGGEKLFFGSGTQLSVL.

The chain has TRBV29-1 and TRBJ1-1; no clear D gene. The V gene's germline CDR1 is SQVTM and CDR2 ANQGSEA. There are 13 residues in the CDR3. V lost 6 bases, J lost 4 bases, and 15 bases lay in between. CDR3: CSVGLFGATEAFF. The CDR3 coding sequence is TGCAGCGTCGGACTCTTCGGCGCCACTGAAGCTTTCTTT.

In nucleotides, the CDR3 is TGTGCCAGCAGCCCCTCGACTAGCGGGCCCTACTTCCTGATTTCAGATACGCAGTATTTT. It encodes CASSPSTSGPYFLISDTQYF. The chain employs TRBV28 and TRBJ2-3; 10 bases align to TRBD2. From germline, CDR1 is MDHEN and CDR2 SYDVKM. V trimming: 6 bases; J trimming: 4 bases; junction bases outside the gene matches: 22. This CDR3 is 20 amino acids long. Full variable domain (rest looked up from reference TRBV28 and TRBJ2-3): DVKVTQSSRYLVKRTGEKVFLECVQDMDHENMFWYRQDPGLGLRLIYFSYDVKMKEKGDIPEGYSVSREKKERFSLILESASTNQTSMYLCASSPSTSGPYFLISDTQYFGPGTRLTVL.

The J gene is TRBJ2-3, the V gene TRBV7-6; 10 nucleotides align to TRBD2. Germline lookup yields CDR1 SGHVS and CDR2 FNYEAQ. The CDR3 loop spans 18 amino acids. J was trimmed by 7 bases and V by 1 base; bases with no gene match: 14. For the CDR3, the DNA is TGTGCCAGCAGCTTAGGTCCGGGAAGCGGGAGGGGTCTAAATACGCAGTATTTT. Translated, it gives CASSLGPGSGRGLNTQYF.

The chain joins TRBV19 to TRBJ1-5, with a weak D call TRBD1 (5 bases). Germline lookup yields CDR1 LNHDA and CDR2 SQIVND (reference sequence). The CDR3 consists of 15 residues. Trimming removed 3 bases at V and 0 bases at J, with 9 bases between. CDR3 sequence: CASSITGDSNQPQHF. CDR3 DNA sequence: TGTGCCAGTAGTATCACGGGGGATAGCAATCAGCCCCAGCATTTT.

V gene TRBV2 combines with J gene TRBJ2-6; D remains ambiguous. This CDR3 region has 12 residues. Germline loops: CDR1 SNHLY, CDR2 FYNNEI. Trimming removed 3 bases at V and 8 bases at J, with 5 bases between. Here the CDR3 DNA reads TGTGCCAGCAGTGAGGGCCCCAACGTCCTGACTTTC. It translates to CASSEGPNVLTF.